The 14 T cell receptor beta chains listed next were all sequenced from one sample in a study of shared clonotypes between healthy human individuals. Naive CD8 cells were CD45RO-negative, positively selected for CCR7, excluding terminally differentiated effector memory CD45RA+ cells. TCRdb's copy holds only in-frame clones and misses some; the assay was immunoSEQ multiplex PCR. The sample lists millions of clones; approximately 95% were seen once. The sample comprised naive CD8+ T cells sorted from blood. The source is a man younger than 35 in good health.

The rearrangement joins TRBV10-3 to TRBJ2-1; 8 bases line up with TRBD2. The V gene end was trimmed by 6 bases and the J gene end by 4 bases; junction bases not matched to a gene: 8. Germline assignment: CDR1 ENHRY and CDR2 SYGVKD. This CDR3 has 15 amino acids. CDR3 residues: CAISLTSGKYNEQFF. The CDR3 coding sequence is TGTGCCATCAGCCTTACTAGCGGAAAATACAATGAGCAGTTCTTC.

The rearrangement links TRBV10-3 to TRBJ2-5; D is unresolved. The end of the DNA aligns better with TRBJ2-7, so the J call may be wrong. CDR3 length: 13 amino acids. Germline-derived CDR1 and CDR2 are ENHRY and SYGVKD. CDR3 region: CAISEEILYEQYF. CDR3 sequence (DNA): TGTGCCATCAGTGAGGAGATCCTATACGAGCAGTACTTC.

The chain employs TRBV11-2 and TRBJ2-1; TRBD2 aligns across 9 bases. The germline V gene encodes CDR1 SGHAT and CDR2 FQNNGV. The CDR3 has 15 residues. The junction had 4 bases not matched to a gene; V was cut back by 3 bases and J by 4 bases. In DNA form, the CDR3 reads TGTGCCAGCAGCTTGTCAGCGGGGGGTTACAATGAGCAGTTCTTC. It encodes CASSLSAGGYNEQFF.

V usage is TRBV11-2 and J usage is TRBJ2-3, with D perhaps matching TRBD1 (5 bases). V lost 4 bases and J lost 0, with 14 bases in between. The CDR3 is 16 residues long. CDR1 and CDR2 from the germline V gene are SGHAT and FQNNGV. The CDR3 sequence is CASSSPPDSSTDTQYF. DNA for the CDR3: TGTGCCAGCAGCTCCCCCCCAGACAGTAGCACAGATACGCAGTATTTT.

This clone was counted between two and nine times. The chain has TRBV4-1 and TRBJ1-4; a possible D gene is TRBD1 (6 bases). V lost 6 bases and J 7 bases, leaving 18 bases between the germline ends. This CDR3 has 15 residues. Germline CDR1 MGHRA, CDR2 YSYEKL. CDR3 region: CASSPVGGSTEKLFF. The CDR3 bases are TGCGCCAGCAGTCCAGTTGGGGGCTCTACTGAAAAACTGTTTTTT.

This chain joins TRBV2 and TRBJ1-2, with D unclear. Deletions cut 3 bases from V and 3 bases from J, with 11 bases between. Germline V gene sequence: CDR1 SNHLY, CDR2 FYNNEI. There are 14 residues in the CDR3. This CDR3 is CASSEPRADYGYTF. The DNA of the CDR3 is TGTGCCAGCAGTGAGCCTCGGGCGGACTATGGCTACACCTTC.

This chain uses TRBV30 with TRBJ2-1; D gene uncertain. This CDR3 is built from 15 residues. V lost 1 base to trimming and J lost 0 bases, with 10 bases between them. From germline, CDR1 is GTSNPN and CDR2 SVGIG (reference sequence). CDR3 residues: CAWSGFERSYNEQFF. The CDR3 DNA is TGTGCCTGGAGTGGGTTTGAGCGCTCCTACAATGAGCAGTTCTTC.

The chain links TRBV27 to TRBJ2-3; 7 positions match TRBD2. Germline-derived CDR1 and CDR2 are MNHEY and SMNVEV (reference sequence). After removal of 7 bases from V and 4 bases from J, the junction contained 14 bases not matched to a gene. The CDR3 is 16 residues long. CDR3: CASTSRGAGDPDTQYF. CDR3 nucleotide sequence: TGTGCCAGCACCTCACGCGGGGCGGGAGATCCAGATACGCAGTATTTT.

In regard to this clone: The sample has other DNA sequences that encode this CDR3 too. The chain joins TRBV5-4 to TRBJ2-7; a weak D match, TRBD1 (5 bases). Per germline, CDR1 SGHNT and CDR2 YYREEE (reference sequence). V gave up 3 bases and J gave up 2 bases, with 9 bases separating them. The CDR3 is 13 amino acids. The CDR3 sequence: CASSSDRAYEQYF. CDR3 nucleotides: TGTGCCAGCAGCTCTGACAGAGCCTACGAGCAGTACTTC. Variable domain in full (rest from reference TRBV5-4 and TRBJ2-7): ETGVTQSPTHLIKTRGQQVTLRCSSQSGHNTVSWYQQALGQGPQFIFQYYREEENGRGNFPPRFSGLQFPNYSSELNVNALELDDSALYLCASSSDRAYEQYFGPGTRLTVT.

This clone was detected only once. This chain joins TRBV13 and TRBJ1-2, with 10 bases aligning to TRBD1. V lost 4 bases, J lost 7 bases, and 3 bases stayed unmatched. The CDR3 is 13 amino acids. Germline V gene data show CDR1 as PRHDT and CDR2 as FYEKMQ (reference sequence). DNA of the CDR3: TGTGCCAGCAGCTCCGGGACAGGGGCTGGCTACACCTTC. Protein product: CASSSGTGAGYTF.

A note on this clone: At one of its ends the junction is not consistent with the germline gene, which may arise from a read error. This chain joins TRBV11-3 and TRBJ2-1; 10 nucleotides line up with TRBD2. The CDR3 has 19 amino acids. Germline CDR1 reads SGHNT; CDR2 reads YENEEA. The chain's CDR3 is CASSLSPERGGANPREQLF. CDR3 nucleotides: TGTGCCAGCAGCTTATCTCCCGAGCGGGGGGGCGCCAACCCTCGGGAGCAGCTCTTC.

The CDR3: CASSIPDTYYGYTF. For the CDR3, the DNA is TGTGCCAGTAGTATCCCGGACACCTACTATGGCTACACCTTC. The genes are TRBV19 and TRBJ1-2; TRBD1 is a possible D gene (5 bases). Germline values: CDR1 LNHDA, CDR2 SQIVND (reference sequence). The CDR3 runs 14 residues. V shed 3 bases and J shed 3 bases, with 11 bases lying between them.

The rearrangement uses TRBV15 and TRBJ1-4; unclear D gene. The CDR3 contains 14 residues. The germline V gene has CDR1 LNHNV and CDR2 YYDKDF (reference sequence). Trimming stripped 6 bases from V and 0 bases from J, with 8 bases between. The CDR3 loop reads CATRQYATNEKLFF. The CDR3 coding sequence is TGTGCCACCAGGCAATATGCAACTAATGAAAAACTGTTTTTT.

This chain links TRBV29-1 with TRBJ1-1; 9 bases line up with TRBD1. This CDR3 region has 13 residues. Trimming took 6 bases from V and 4 from J; bases not matched to a gene: 6. The germline CDR1 and CDR2 sequences are SQVTM and ANQGSEA. CDR3 nucleotide sequence: TGCAGCGTCAATACAGGGGGCCGCACTGAAGCTTTCTTT. This sequence encodes CSVNTGGRTEAFF.